Described below is a single TCR beta chain sequence and its context. The antigen it binds to is not known. Base qualities are not at hand, and no much larger clone is one base apart. CDR1 and CDR2 (MNHEY, SVGEGT) derive from the germline V gene. Germline trimming amounts to 5 bases on V and 3 bases on J, with 6 as the count of junction bases outside the gene matches. Taken from cysteine to phenylalanine, the CDR3 has 15 residues. The CDR3 DNA has 45 bases and is translated from base 1. The data derive from a study of blood T cell repertoires in COVID-19 (dated by TCRdb to about 2020). Looking at the study overall: Collaborator samples came from the United States, Italy and Spain and covered acute and convalescent phases of COVID-19. Where available, HLA class I and class II types were obtained from metadata supplied by the sample provider rather than from assay-based typing. Subjects who had been exposed to COVID-19, were actively infected with it, or had recovered from it provided the deeply sampled blood TCRbeta repertoires that made up the dataset. The samples were drawn from the first 160 participants of the ongoing ImmuneRACE study and from over 950 subjects provided by 6 global collaborators. Nearly every sample came with metadata listing a de-identified subject ID, COVID-19 status, age in years and sex. The prospective study material was composed of cDNA or gDNA derived from T cells, B-cell-depleted T cells, or PBMCs. A freely available public database, intended as a resource for researchers studying the immune response to SARS-CoV-2, is where the repertoires were released. Results and caveats for the whole study, not just this receptor: The amount of clinical and demographic metadata varied by source and participant and was provided uncurated.

Whole blood was collected in K2EDTA tubes by collaborating institutions according to the institutions' own protocols. Collaborator samples were shipped for TCRbeta analysis as frozen whole blood, isolated PBMCs, or DNA extracted from either sample type. The immunoSEQ Assay, a bias-controlled multiplex PCR, was used to amplify TCRbeta CDR3 regions from genomic DNA. Per the source publication's procedure: The number of nucleated cells in each sample was estimated by amplification of reference gene primers within the assay. Sequence reads were collapsed and filtered to measure the absolute abundance of every unique TCRbeta CDR3 rearrangement. For each sample, productive Simpson clonality was calculated as the square root of Simpson's diversity index over productive rearrangements. TCRdb took this table from immuneACCESS and kept in-frame rearrangements with V and J called. Such tables lack part of the clones; where checked against another copy, unresolved V genes explain under half of the gap, and the rest is unexplained. V and J calls plus clone size are reproduced from that table; the DNA served to infer D and trimming. This sample comprises 200,000 to 250,000 clones, approximately 91% of them detected only once. 4% to 6% of the sample goes to the ten largest clones.

This TCR came from a woman in her 40s with acute or convalescent COVID-19. The sequencing sample was made of peripheral blood. The chain was built from TRBV6-2 or TRBV6-3 and TRBJ2-1, and 8 bases in between align with TRBD2. The nucleotide sequence reads TGTGCCAGCAGTCCCGGACTAGCCTTCTACAATGAGCAGTTCTTC. Its protein is CASSPGLAFYNEQFF.